This T cell receptor beta chain was sequenced in a study of blood T cell repertoires in COVID-19. Across the whole study: Donors in the United States, Italy and Spain gave samples during acute or convalescent COVID-19. PBMCs, B-cell-depleted T cells, or T cells were the source of the cDNA or gDNA that made up the material.

Trimming pared 1 base from V and 4 bases from J, leaving 11 bases between. Germline CDR1 SGHRS, CDR2 YFSETQ. The CDR3 spans 14 residues. TCRdb's copy holds only in-frame clones and misses some; the assay was immunoSEQ multiplex PCR. The sample has 75,000 to 90,000 clones, around nine tenths seen once. The chain recombines TRBV5-1 with TRBJ1-1; unclear D gene. The sequence was obtained from a man older than 75 with active or convalescent COVID-19. The sequenced sample was peripheral blood. The CDR3 bases are TGCGCCAGCAGCTTGACTAGCGGGAGCACTGAAGCTTTCTTT. Encoded protein: CASSLTSGSTEAFF.